This entry describes one T cell receptor beta chain. The data stem from a study of PD-1 blockade in classical Hodgkin lymphoma. The germline CDR1 and CDR2 sequences are LNHDA and SQIVND (reference sequence). With 6 bases removed from V and 3 bases from J, the gap between germline ends came to 12 bases. This CDR3 is 13 amino acids long. Every patient had relapsed following autologous stem cell transplantation, and cohorts differed in brentuximab vedotin exposure. Progressive disease, partial response or complete response was each patient's best response. Measured with immunoSEQ multiplex PCR; TCRdb has only the in-frame clones, and not every one. The sample holds 5,500 to 8,500 clones, 80% to 90% seen once.

The chain carries TRBV19 and TRBJ2-7, with TRBD1 as a possible D gene (7 bases). This sequence was found in a human donor with classical Hodgkin lymphoma. The sample consisted of peripheral blood mononuclear cells (PBMCs), taken at baseline. This chain's CDR3 is CASSGQEGYEQYF. The CDR3, as DNA: TGTGCCAGTAGCGGACAGGAGGGCTACGAGCAGTACTTC.